This T cell receptor (beta chain) is drawn from a study of beta chain features in type 1 diabetes. CDR1 and CDR2 (germline): GTSNPN, SVGIG (reference sequence). V lost 3 bases and J 0 bases, leaving 12 bases between the germline ends. This CDR3 contains 15 residues. This clone was seen a handful of times. Its antigen is not known. The study reverse transcribed the entire isolated RNA, so it sequenced expressed TCRB transcripts. Each sample of naive, central memory or regulatory T cells had, on average, roughly 3.5 million reads. The repertoire was sequenced with immunoSEQ multiplex PCR; TCRdb's copy has only in-frame clones and lacks some. The table shows hundreds of thousands of clones, with about 70% occurring only once. General study points: TCRB rearrangement may or may not be influenced by HLA type; here this remained unresolved.

V usage is TRBV30 and J usage is TRBJ1-3, with D possibly TRBD1 on 5 matching bases. The source of this sequence is a man aged 25 to 40 in good health. Specimen: naive CD4+ T cells from blood. CDR3 sequence (DNA): TGTGCCTGGAGGACCCGACAGAACTCTGGAAACACCATATATTTT. As protein: CAWRTRQNSGNTIYF.